The 14 T cell receptor beta chains below all came from one sample that was sequenced in a study of tumor-infiltrating lymphocytes in localized non-small cell lung cancer (dated by TCRdb to about 2021). Library construction relied on the immunoSEQ multiplex PCR assay. TCRdb limited this immuneACCESS table to in-frame rearrangements with V and J called. A share of clones is missing; checked studies link under half to unresolved V genes, and the rest is unexplained. The sample records 16,000 or so clones, approximately 84% of which are singletons. The ten largest clonotypes hold around 5.2% of the sample. The specimen was lung tumor tissue. The receptors come from a human donor with non-small cell lung cancer.

The V gene is TRBV4-2, the J gene TRBJ2-2; perhaps TRBD2 as D (6 bases). The CDR3 is 16 amino acids. Trimming took 5 bases from V and 5 from J, leaving 18 bases between them. Germline V gene data show CDR1 as LGHNA and CDR2 as YNFKEQ. The CDR3 is CASSYIPGLETGELFF. The CDR3 DNA reads as TGTGCCAGCAGCTACATACCGGGACTCGAGACCGGGGAGCTGTTTTTT.

This sequence joins TRBV4-1 and TRBJ2-1; tentatively, D is TRBD2 (5 bases). Germline V CDR1 and CDR2: MGHRA, YSYEKL. V lost 4 bases, J lost 9 bases, and 19 bases lay in between. The CDR3 consists of 15 residues. The CDR3 here is CASSPRGQWSVEQFF. CDR3 sequence (DNA): TGCGCCAGCAGCCCGAGAGGGCAGTGGAGTGTTGAGCAGTTCTTC.

The chain couples TRBV29-1 to TRBJ2-7, with a possible D match to TRBD1 (5 bases). Germline values: CDR1 SQVTM, CDR2 ANQGSEA. The CDR3 is made up of 12 amino acids. V shed 1 base and J shed 5 bases, with 9 bases lying between them. CDR3 region: CSVEGRADEQYF. CDR3 DNA sequence: TGCAGCGTTGAAGGCAGGGCGGACGAGCAGTACTTC.

The V call is TRBV9, the J call TRBJ2-7; D call uncertain. The V gene lost 0 bases and the J gene lost 0 bases, with 7 bases spanning the gap. The CDR3 sequence is 14 residues long. The germline CDR1 and CDR2 sequences are SGDLS and YYNGEE. Written as DNA, the CDR3 is TGTGCCAGCAGCGTAGACGTCGGCTCCTACGAGCAGTACTTC. It encodes CASSVDVGSYEQYF.

This sequence joins TRBV11-2 and TRBJ1-2, with 12 bases lining up with TRBD1. With 1 base clipped from V and 3 bases from J, the junction kept 9 bases outside the gene matches. The CDR3 extends over 18 amino acids. Germline CDR1 and CDR2: SGHAT and FQNNGV. The CDR3 coding sequence is TGTGCCAGCAGCTTAGGCCCCGGGACAGGGGGCATCGACTATGGCTACACCTTC. Its protein is CASSLGPGTGGIDYGYTF.

The chain is built from TRBV5-6 and TRBJ2-1; 9 bases line up with TRBD2. CDR3 size: 18 residues. CDR1 is SGHDT and CDR2 is YYEEEE in the germline V gene. Germline trimming cut 4 bases from V and 3 bases from J; bases unmatched to any gene: 14. The CDR3 DNA reads as TGTGCCAGCAGCGACCGGGACTTGGGACTAGCCAACTACAATGAGCAGTTCTTC. Translated, it gives CASSDRDLGLANYNEQFF. The full variable domain, its missing parts supplied by reference TRBV5-6 and TRBJ2-1, is DAGVTQSPTHLIKTRGQQVTLRCSPKSGHDTVSWYQQALGQGPQFIFQYYEEEERQRGNFPDRFSGHQFPNYSSELNVNALLLGDSALYLCASSDRDLGLANYNEQFFGPGTRLTVL.

The V and J genes are TRBV5-6 and TRBJ1-1, with 12 bases lining up with TRBD1. Looked up from germline, CDR1 is SGHDT and CDR2 is YYEEEE. The CDR3 has 13 residues. Trimming took 4 bases from V and 8 from J; bases not matched to a gene: 3. CDR3 protein: CASSLGTGGEAFF. The CDR3 DNA sequence: TGTGCCAGCAGCCTCGGGACAGGGGGCGAAGCTTTCTTT.

This clone was recorded once. The V and J genes are TRBV9 and TRBJ2-1, with 10 bases that match TRBD2. Germline V gives CDR1 SGDLS, CDR2 YYNGEE. The ends lost 3 bases at V and 4 bases at J; junction bases unmatched: 4. The CDR3 consists of 15 residues. The CDR3, as DNA: TGTGCCAGCAGCGGTCTAGCGGGGGTATACAATGAGCAGTTCTTC. Translation gives CASSGLAGVYNEQFF.

The rearrangement links TRBV10-2 to TRBJ2-7, with D unclear. With 7 bases removed from V and 6 bases from J, the gap between germline ends came to 19 bases. Germline V gene sequence: CDR1 WSHSY, CDR2 SAAADI. This CDR3 contains 14 residues. CDR3 loop: CASTERVLSGEQYF. CDR3 in DNA: TGCGCCAGCACCGAACGGGTATTGTCGGGCGAGCAGTACTTC.

The rearrangement joins TRBV9 to TRBJ2-6; D is perhaps TRBD1 or TRBD2 (5 bases each). V gave up 3 bases and J gave up 1 base, with 8 bases separating them. The CDR3 is 15 amino acids. The V gene's germline CDR1 is SGDLS and CDR2 YYNGEE. The CDR3 reads CASSAGHSGANVLTF. The CDR3 nucleotides are TGTGCCAGCAGCGCGGGGCATTCTGGGGCCAACGTCCTGACTTTC.

The chain uses TRBV5-1 and TRBJ2-2; 9 nucleotides align to TRBD1. This CDR3 has 14 residues. In germline, CDR1 is SGHRS, CDR2 YFSETQ. V lost 4 bases and J lost 4; bases outside the gene matches: 2. Here the CDR3 reads CASSVTGGTGELFF. The CDR3 region has the DNA TGCGCCAGCAGCGTGACAGGGGGCACCGGGGAGCTGTTTTTT.

V is TRBV6-6 and J is TRBJ2-7; possibly TRBD1 or TRBD2 for D (5 bases each). The CDR3 runs 12 residues. The ends were cut back, 8 bases at V and 2 bases at J, with 10 bases in the middle. Germline lookup yields CDR1 MNHNY and CDR2 SVGAGI (reference sequence). CDR3 bases: TGTGCCAGCCATACGGGGCCCTACGAGCAGTACTTC. Amino acids: CASHTGPYEQYF.

This clone was recorded only once. An end of the junction differs from the germline gene, which may be a read error. V is TRBV7-7 and J is TRBJ2-1, with 7 bases identical to TRBD2. The CDR3 contains 13 residues. CDR1 is SSHAT, CDR2 FNYEAQ, per germline (reference sequence). CDR3 in amino acids: CASSSGRPNEQFF. CDR3 nucleotides: TGTGCTAGCAGCTCCGGGAGGCCCAATGAGCAGTTCTTC.

The rearrangement joins TRBV9 to TRBJ2-1; 12 nucleotides agree with TRBD2. The CDR3 runs 15 residues. CDR1 and CDR2 (germline): SGDLS, YYNGEE. J lost 5 bases, V lost 3 bases, and 3 bases had no gene match. The CDR3 region is CASSAWTSGDNEQFF. CDR3 nucleotides: TGTGCCAGCAGCGCCTGGACTAGCGGGGACAATGAGCAGTTCTTC.